The clone carrying this T cell receptor beta chain appeared a few times. This entry comes from a study of blood T cell repertoires in COVID-19. Study-level information: The origin of the acute and convalescent COVID-19 samples was the United States, Italy and Spain. PBMCs, B-cell-depleted T cells, or T cells provided the cDNA or gDNA that made up the material.

Germline V lookup: CDR1 SGHVS, CDR2 FNYEAQ. The V and J ends lost 1 base and 6 bases respectively, with 17 bases between them. The CDR3 runs to 16 residues. Under the authors' procedure: Estimates of nucleated cell counts were drawn from the amplification of reference gene primers. Sequenced by immunoSEQ multiplex PCR; TCRdb stores in-frame clones only, minus some. That table furnishes V, J and clone size, whereas the DNA furnished D and trimming. The sample carries 150,000 to 160,000 clones, about four fifths recorded once. The clonotype was recovered from a man aged 55 to 69 with acute or convalescent COVID-19. Specimen: peripheral blood. V gene TRBV7-6 combines with J gene TRBJ2-3, with D tentatively TRBD2 (7 bases). The CDR3 loop is CASSLGPRGAGDTQYF. DNA for the CDR3: TGTGCCAGCAGCTTAGGTCCCCGGGGGGCGGGGGATACGCAGTATTTT.